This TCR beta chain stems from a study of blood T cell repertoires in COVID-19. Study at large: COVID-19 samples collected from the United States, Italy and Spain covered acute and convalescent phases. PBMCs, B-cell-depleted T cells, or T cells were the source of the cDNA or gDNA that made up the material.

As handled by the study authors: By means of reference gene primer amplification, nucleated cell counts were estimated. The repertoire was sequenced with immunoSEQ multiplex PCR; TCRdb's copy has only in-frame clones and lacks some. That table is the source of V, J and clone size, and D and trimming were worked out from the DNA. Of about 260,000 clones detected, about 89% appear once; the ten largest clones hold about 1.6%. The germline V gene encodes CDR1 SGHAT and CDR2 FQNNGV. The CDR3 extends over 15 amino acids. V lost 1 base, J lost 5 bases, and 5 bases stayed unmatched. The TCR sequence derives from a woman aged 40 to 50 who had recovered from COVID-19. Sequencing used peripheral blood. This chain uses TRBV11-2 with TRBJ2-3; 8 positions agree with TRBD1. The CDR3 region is CASSLGTGLGDTQYF. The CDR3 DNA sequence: TGTGCCAGCAGCTTAGGGACAGGGCTTGGAGATACGCAGTATTTT.